This T cell receptor beta chain was identified in a study of shared clonotypes between healthy human individuals. Recent acute infections and vaccinations were absent in the healthy HIV-negative adult donors. Bulk PBMC genomic DNA spanned ten immunoSEQ deep plates. Assay used: immunoSEQ multiplex PCR; TCRdb lists only in-frame clones, some missing. The sample carries roughly 480,000 clones, 79% recorded once. CDR1 and CDR2 from the germline V gene are LGHNA and YSLEER. The CDR3 runs 14 residues. Trimming took 5 bases from V and 6 from J; bases not matched to a gene: 6. Sequenced: PBMCs. The rearrangement uses TRBV4-3 and TRBJ1-2; 10 nucleotides agree with TRBD1. The sequence was obtained from a woman aged 40 to 50 in good health. Some clones in this sample may be carry-over from other donors' samples. The CDR3 DNA sequence: TGCGCCAGCAGCGAACCCGGGACAGGGGATGGCTACACCTTC. As protein: CASSEPGTGDGYTF.